This T cell receptor (beta chain) was identified in a study of shared clonotypes between healthy human individuals. The CDR3 spans 16 residues. V lost 6 bases and J lost 0, with 12 bases in between. Germline V gene data show CDR1 as SGHTA and CDR2 as FQGTGA. Only in-frame clones appear in the TCRdb table, and some are missing; sequencing was by immunoSEQ multiplex PCR. This table holds roughly 2,500,000 clones, 93% found once. V and J are TRBV7-3 and TRBJ2-6; D unresolved. This TCR was recovered from a man between 18 and 35 years old in good health. Some clones in this sample may be carry-over from other donors' samples. Source material: naive CD4+ T cells from PBMCs. Sample subset: CD45RA+ positively selected. The CDR3 here is CASSLRLGSGANVLTF. The CDR3, as DNA: TGTGCCAGCAGTCTTAGGCTCGGCTCTGGGGCCAACGTCCTGACTTTC.